This T cell receptor beta chain derives from a study of blood T cell repertoires in COVID-19. On the study more broadly: Some COVID-19 samples were acute and others convalescent; all came from the United States, Italy and Spain. From T cells, B-cell-depleted T cells, or PBMCs came the material, which was cDNA or gDNA.

Germline V gene lookup returns CDR1 MGHRA and CDR2 YSYEKL. The CDR3 has 12 amino acids. Deletions cut 4 bases from V and 6 bases from J, with 10 bases between. Followed over time, Seattle patients had been enrolled while infection was active. As originally analysed: Reference gene primer amplification in the assay estimated nucleated cell counts. Sequencing was performed with immunoSEQ multiplex PCR; in TCRdb, only in-frame clones are kept and a portion is missing. V and J calls and clone size follow that table, whereas D and trimming were derived from the DNA. The sample contains more than 300,000 clones, roughly 90% of which appear only once.

The sample comprised peripheral blood. This TCR derives from a woman in her 70s with COVID-19, enrolled during active disease. J is TRBJ2-7 and V is TRBV4-1, with D perhaps TRBD2 (7 bases). The CDR3 nucleotides are TGCGCCAGCAGCCCTAGGGGGGGCGAGCAGTACTTC. This codes for CASSPRGGEQYF.